These 18 T cell receptor beta chains were all obtained from the same sample, sequenced in a study of CD8+ T cells in alopecia areata. Following RNA extraction, reverse transcription yielded cDNA that acted as the sequencing template. Data came from immunoSEQ multiplex PCR; TCRdb stores just in-frame clones and leaves some out. The sample includes about 56,000 clones, almost 97% of them seen just once. The sequences come from CD8+ T cells sorted from blood, collected at week 0. Receptors were obtained from a human donor with alopecia areata.

CDR3 bases: TGCAGCGTGGGAAATGGCTACACCTTC. Translation gives CSVGNGYTF. The V call is TRBV29-1, the J call TRBJ1-2; D gene unclear. V was shortened by 6 bases and J by 6 bases, with 5 bases between the two germline ends. The CDR3 totals 9 residues. The germline V gene has CDR1 SQVTM and CDR2 ANQGSEA.

The chain links TRBV5-1 to TRBJ2-7, with D maybe TRBD2 (5 bases). Germline V gives CDR1 SGHRS, CDR2 YFSETQ. The CDR3 is 13 amino acids. V dropped 0 bases and J dropped 2 bases, with 6 bases sitting between them. The CDR3 sequence: CASSLGLPYEQYF. CDR3 in DNA: TGCGCCAGCAGCTTGGGACTACCCTACGAGCAGTACTTC.

This clone was found once. This chain links TRBV29-1 with TRBJ2-5, with no clear D. Trimming took 5 bases from V and 7 from J, leaving 17 bases between them. The CDR3 is made up of 13 amino acids. Per germline, CDR1 SQVTM and CDR2 ANQGSEA. DNA of the CDR3: TGCAGCGTTATCAAGGACCAAACGGGGACCCAGTACTTC. It is translated as CSVIKDQTGTQYF.

The chain links TRBV5-4 to TRBJ2-1; 12 bases match TRBD2. The germline gives CDR1 SGHNT, CDR2 YYREEE (reference sequence). Trimming removed 4 bases from V and 3 bases from J; junction bases left unmatched: 8. The CDR3 consists of 17 residues. The CDR3 DNA reads as TGTGCCAGCAGCGCCGGCCGACTAGCGGGGGACTACAATGAGCAGTTCTTC. It specifies CASSAGRLAGDYNEQFF.

The V and J genes are TRBV7-6 and TRBJ2-2, with D uncertain. The CDR3 extends over 14 amino acids. Trimming took 1 base from V and 5 from J, leaving 8 bases between them. Per the germline V gene, CDR1 is SGHVS and CDR2 is FNYEAQ. CDR3: CASSLVPETGELFF. CDR3 nucleotides: TGTGCCAGCAGCTTAGTCCCCGAGACCGGGGAGCTGTTTTTT.

J is TRBJ1-1 and V is TRBV6-5; D is uncertain. Trimming stripped 0 bases from V and 6 bases from J, with 14 bases between. CDR3 length: 15 amino acids. Germline V gives CDR1 MNHEY, CDR2 SVGAGI. The CDR3 region has the DNA TGTGCCAGCAGTTACTCCCGAAGGGCTGGGGCTGAAGCTTTCTTT. As protein: CASSYSRRAGAEAFF.

This chain joins TRBV30 and TRBJ2-5, with 7 bases that match TRBD2. The germline V gene encodes CDR1 GTSNPN and CDR2 SVGIG (reference sequence). Germline trimming cut 0 bases from V and 1 base from J; bases unmatched to any gene: 2. There are 14 residues in the CDR3. The CDR3 sequence: CAWSVGGVQETQYF. Here the CDR3 DNA reads TGTGCCTGGAGTGTTGGGGGGGTCCAAGAGACCCAGTACTTC. The full variable domain, with the rest looked up from reference TRBV30 and TRBJ2-5, is SQTIHQWPATLVQPVGSPLSLECTVEGTSNPNLYWYRQAAGRGLQLLFYSVGIGQISSEVPQNLSASRPQDRQFILSSKKLLLSDSGFYLCAWSVGGVQETQYFGPGTRLLVL.

The rearrangement joins TRBV7-9 to TRBJ2-5, with D perhaps TRBD2 (6 bases). Germline V lookup: CDR1 SEHNR, CDR2 FQNEAQ (reference sequence). This CDR3 has 14 amino acids. Trimming shortened V by 4 bases and J by 3 bases, and 12 bases separated the two germline ends. CDR3 sequence: CASSSRDLEETQYF. The CDR3 bases are TGTGCCAGCAGCTCCCGGGACTTAGAAGAGACCCAGTACTTC.

J is TRBJ2-7 and V is TRBV7-9; TRBD1 matches at 7 bases. The V segment lost 4 bases and the J segment 3 bases; nucleotides outside the gene matches: 0. This CDR3 contains 12 residues. Germline CDR1 is SEHNR and CDR2 is FQNEAQ (reference sequence). DNA for the CDR3: TGTGCCAGCAGCTACAGGGGCTACGAGCAGTACTTC. Encoded protein: CASSYRGYEQYF.

The count of this clone is one. The chain uses TRBV5-4 and TRBJ2-7; D possibly corresponds to TRBD2 (7 bases). The CDR3 consists of 14 residues. Germline V gene data show CDR1 as SGHNT and CDR2 as YYREEE (reference sequence). V was trimmed by 3 bases and J by 7 bases, leaving 17 bases between them. This CDR3 is CASSWATGGREQYF. The DNA for the CDR3 is TGTGCCAGCAGCTGGGCCACCGGGGGGCGAGAGCAGTACTTC.

The chain uses TRBV7-8 and TRBJ2-7; TRBD2 aligns across 8 bases. Germline values: CDR1 SGHVS, CDR2 FQNEAQ. V dropped 5 bases and J dropped 0; count of bases not matched to a gene: 9. The length of the CDR3 is 16 residues. Here the CDR3 reads CASSQTASGRSYEQYF. DNA of the CDR3: TGTGCCAGCAGCCAGACCGCTAGCGGGCGCTCCTACGAGCAGTACTTC. The variable domain in full, completed from reference TRBV7-8 and TRBJ2-7, reads GAGVSQSPRYKVAKRGQDVALRCDPISGHVSLFWYQQALGQGPEFLTYFQNEAQLDKSGLPSDRFFAERPEGSVSTLKIQRTQQEDSAVYLCASSQTASGRSYEQYFGPGTRLTVT.

DNA of the CDR3: TGTGCCAGCAGCCCCGGGACAGGGAGATACGAGCAGTACTTC. Translated: CASSPGTGRYEQYF. The gene calls are TRBV6-5 and TRBJ2-7; TRBD1 agrees at 9 bases. The J segment lost 4 bases and the V segment lost 6 bases, leaving 7 bases of the junction unmatched. CDR1 MNHEY and CDR2 SVGAGI come from the germline V gene. The CDR3 has 14 amino acids.

The chain recombines TRBV4-1 with TRBJ1-6, with no clear D. Germline CDR1 and CDR2: MGHRA and YSYEKL. The CDR3 is made up of 13 amino acids. Trimming left V 3 bases short and J 9 bases short, with 9 bases between. CDR3 nucleotide sequence: TGCGCCAGCAGCCAGGGAGCGGGTTCACCCCTCCACTTT. Its translation is CASSQGAGSPLHF.

J is TRBJ1-1 and V is TRBV6-5; 7 bases map to TRBD1. Germline V gene sequence: CDR1 MNHEY, CDR2 SVGAGI. V lost 5 bases and J lost 11; bases outside the gene matches: 8. The CDR3 loop spans 12 amino acids. Here the CDR3 reads CASSNYDRAAFF. In DNA form, the CDR3 reads TGTGCCAGCAGTAACTACGACAGGGCGGCTTTCTTT.

This clone was picked up one time. The chain is built from TRBV7-2 and TRBJ2-7; perhaps TRBD2 as D (6 bases). Germline assignment: CDR1 SGHTA and CDR2 FQGNSA. The V end lost 5 bases, the J end lost 4 bases, and 18 bases lay between the germline ends. The CDR3 spans 15 residues. In nucleotides, the CDR3 is TGTGCCAGCAGCCTGAACTCCGGGAGCCGATACGAGCAGTACTTC. This codes for CASSLNSGSRYEQYF.

J is TRBJ2-1 and V is TRBV6-5, with D perhaps TRBD2 (6 bases). The CDR3 consists of 14 residues. Trimming removed 5 bases at V and 5 bases at J, with 13 bases between. Per the germline V gene, CDR1 is MNHEY and CDR2 is SVGAGI. CDR3: CASSRGGINNEQFF. In nucleotides, the CDR3 is TGTGCCAGCAGTCGCGGAGGGATCAACAATGAGCAGTTCTTC.

This clone has just one count. This may come from a read error, since a much larger clone is one base off. V usage is TRBV27 and J usage is TRBJ1-5, with D possibly matching TRBD1 (6 bases). The V end lost 6 bases, the J end lost 0 bases, and 9 bases lay between the germline ends. This CDR3 contains 14 residues. Germline values: CDR1 MNHEY, CDR2 SMNVEV (reference sequence). The CDR3 reads CASRDSYSNQPQHF. For the CDR3, the DNA is TGTGCCAGCAGGGACAGTTATAGCAATCAGCCCCAGCATTTT.

The chain is built from TRBV29-1 and TRBJ2-7, with 7 bases fitting TRBD2. Germline V gene data show CDR1 as SQVTM and CDR2 as ANQGSEA. This CDR3 region has 13 residues. V was pared by 4 bases and J by 5 bases, with 8 bases of the junction left unmatched. The CDR3 loop reads CSVVQRGEDEQYF. The CDR3 DNA reads TGCAGCGTTGTCCAGCGGGGAGAGGACGAGCAGTACTTC.